The T cell receptor (beta chain) under discussion was sequenced for a study of CD8+CD57+ T cells in acquired aplastic anemia. Study background: Each DNA sample taken from sorted CD4+ and CD8+ cells came to approximately 3.2 ug on average. An average of approximately 11 million reads for CD4+ cells was obtained from healthy donors. Overall study results and limits: Overlap between patients and controls comprised roughly 28 CD8+ CDR3 sequences.

This clonotype was seen only a few times. Its antigen remains unknown. Genomic DNA acted as the template from which TCR beta VDJ combination and CDR3 sequence profiling were carried out. TCRdb passed the reads through MiXCR, listing each CDR3 protein once. Seen here are roughly 160,000 distinct CDR3 sequences, 50% to 75% observed once, and the top ten hold 45%. V was pared by 9 bases and J by 3 bases, with 8 bases between. Germline loops: CDR1 LNHNV, CDR2 YYDKDF (reference sequence). The CDR3 is 11 amino acids. This receptor was obtained from a human donor in good health. This chain connects TRBV15 to TRBJ1-2; D not resolved. The source material was sorted CD4+, CD8+, or CD8+CD57+ T cells (not recorded which) from PBMCs. Here the CDR3 reads CATQEYYGYTF. CDR3 bases: TGTGCCACGCAAGAATACTATGGCTACACCTTC. Full variable domain (outside the CDR3, taken from reference TRBV15 and TRBJ1-2): DAMVIQNPRYQVTQFGKPVTLSCSQTLNHNVMYWYQQKSSQAPKLLFHYYDKDFNNEADTPDNFQSRRPNTSFCFLDIRSPGLGDTAMYLCATQEYYGYTFGSGTRLTVV.